The rows below give T cell receptor beta chains drawn from one sample of a study of neoadjuvant anti-PD-1 for oral cavity cancer. Sequencing was performed with immunoSEQ multiplex PCR; in TCRdb, only in-frame clones are kept and a portion is missing. This sample carries about 14,000 clones, over 65% of them seen once, and the ten largest clones take roughly 3%. The input for sequencing was PBMCs, taken before nivolumab (anti-PD-1) treatment. The receptors derive from a person aged 40-85 years with oral cavity squamous cell carcinoma. The CDR3 runs from the conserved cysteine through the conserved F or W. The D gene is left open where the match is weak. Clone sizes are given selectively: once, few, many, or a class where the clone is expanded.

>.|TRBJ1-2|.|TRBV30
CAWSPGHTLTRYTF
TGTGCCTGGAGTCCTGGACACACGCTGACGCGGTACACCTTC
>TRBD2|TRBJ2-5|.|TRBV5-1
CASHSGRADPETQYF
TGCGCCAGCCATAGCGGGAGGGCCGATCCTGAGACCCAGTACTTC
>.|TRBJ2-5|.|TRBV5-1
CASSLGAVWPQETQYF
TGCGCCAGCAGCTTGGGTGCTGTATGGCCCCAAGAGACCCAGTACTTC
>.|TRBJ2-7|.|TRBV10-3
CAIRVPGAHEQYF
TGTGCCATTCGGGTCCCCGGGGCCCACGAGCAGTACTTC
>.|TRBJ1-2|.|TRBV5-8
CASSLIGLGYTF
TGTGCCAGCAGCTTGATTGGGTTAGGCTACACCTTC
>TRBD1|TRBJ2-7|.|TRBV28
CASSNGQGDSEQYF
TGTGCCAGCAGCAACGGACAGGGGGACTCCGAGCAGTACTTC
>.|TRBJ2-1|.|TRBV28
CASRTGSGGYNEQFF
TGTGCCAGCAGGACAGGTAGCGGAGGTTACAATGAGCAGTTCTTC
>.|TRBJ1-1|few|TRBV5-5
CASSLYGLNTEAFF
TGTGCCAGCAGCTTGTACGGCTTGAACACTGAAGCTTTCTTT
>TRBD1|TRBJ1-2|few|TRBV4-1
CASSQGGAGGWWGYTF
TGCGCCAGCAGCCAAGGTGGGGCAGGGGGCTGGTGGGGCTACACCTTC
>TRBD1|TRBJ1-1|.|TRBV30
CAWSVTGAGGSEAFF
TGTGCCTGGAGTGTAACAGGGGCTGGGGGATCTGAAGCTTTCTTT
>.|TRBJ2-7|.|TRBV30
CAWSRALFWGSEQYF
TGTGCCTGGAGTAGGGCACTCTTTTGGGGATCCGAGCAGTACTTC
>.|TRBJ1-4|.|TRBV7-9
CASSSPRVDPPEKLFF
TGTGCCAGCAGCTCCCCCCGGGTCGATCCTCCTGAAAAACTGTTTTTT